This paragraph reports one TCR beta chain. Its antigen specificity is not known. No much larger clonotype is one base removed from it; base qualities were not supplied. Reading the label with the study, this specimen's treatment or condition is: roughly 10-day PBMC culture with coronavirus spike peptide pools or control peptides (ViraFEST assay). The study used the ViraFEST assay, which expanded antigen-specific T cells with peptide pools and then identified expanded clonotypes by TCR sequencing. The positive SARS-CoV-2 PCR tests of the convalescent patients were dated from March to December 2020, before the Alpha, Beta and Delta variants emerged in the United States. PBMCs were cultured at roughly 2 million per well in IMDM supplemented with about 5.5% human AB serum and roughly 10 IU/ml IL-2, with approximately 10 ug/ml peptide pools added. Half of the culture medium was replaced with fresh IL-2-containing medium on days 3 and 7. CD4+ T cells were isolated after approximately ten days of culture through negative selection using the EasySep CD4+ T cell isolation kit. Ficoll-Paque Plus gradient centrifugation was used to isolate PBMCs from whole blood, and the isolated PBMCs were then either used fresh or cryopreserved at -140C. In general, triplicate wells were set up for every culture condition.

Library preparation employed PCR. DNA from cultured CD4+ T cells underwent TCR sequencing with the Oncomine TCR Beta short-read assay at the Johns Hopkins FTIC core. The QIAamp micro DNA kit was used to extract genomic DNA from the cultured CD4+ T cells. Oncomine TCR Beta libraries from cultured CD4+ T cells were pooled with unique dual indexes and sequenced on an Illumina iSeq 100. The published analysis was carried out like this. Non-productive sequences were removed, and CDR3s that did not start with C, did not end with F or W, or were shorter than 7 amino acids were discarded. The MANAFEST web application was used to identify antigen-specific clonotypes by comparing peptide-stimulated wells against reference wells and other culture wells. To be called positive, a clone needed an FDR below 0.05, an odds ratio above 5, and a productive frequency above 0.1% in at least two of three replicate wells. Clonotypes that were significantly expanded in both SARS-CoV-2 spike wells and at least one common cold coronavirus spike condition were defined as cross-reactive. Using R version 3.6.1, CDR3 homology was evaluated through Levenshtein distances (stringdist) along with unrooted phylogenetic trees (ape). TCRdb's own reprocessing of the public reads used fastp at Q25 and MiXCR and kept productive beta chains. When rows share a CDR3 protein, they turn into one entry using the most common DNA and genes. These V and J calls derive from TCRdb rather than the authors' analysis. The sample records over 15,000 distinct CDR3 sequences, less than 70% of which are singletons. About 10% of the sample is taken by the ten largest.

These data are taken from a study of vaccination and CD4 T cells after COVID-19 (dated by TCRdb to between 2022 and 2023). Background for the entire study: Every convalescent patient had a positive nasal swab PCR test for SARS-CoV-2, with mild disease in 8 to 10 patients and severe disease in one. The convalescent cohort included six males and four females, with two Hispanic individuals, seven Caucasians, two Asians and one multiracial person. Participants received two doses of either the Pfizer-BioNTech BNT162b2 vaccine (n=8) or the Moderna mRNA-1273 vaccine (n=2). Post-COVID blood samples from convalescent patients were collected a median of around 110 days after diagnosis, with a range of roughly 30 to 170 days. The time from the second vaccine dose to post-vaccine blood sampling had a median of 72 days and ranged from about 12 to 241 days. Culture stimuli were overlapping spike peptide pools from SARS-CoV-2 and from the common cold coronaviruses HCoV-NL63, HCoV-OC43 and HCoV-229E. In control cultures, a CEFX viral epitope pool was used as positive control, an HIV-1 Nef peptide pool was used as negative control, or no peptide was added. In some eleven COVID-19 convalescent patients and a few infection-naive healthy vaccine recipients, researchers compared the spike-specific CD4+ TCR repertoire from before mRNA vaccination with the repertoire from after. Findings and caveats that apply to the study as a whole: The number of convalescent patients in the study was relatively small, and the study did not examine early timepoints following natural infection. Of the vaccine-specific clones found in convalescent patients, nearly all (304 of 307) were mono-reactive for SARS-CoV-2 spike instead of being cross-reactive with common cold coronaviruses. Although the median number of SARS-CoV-2-reactive clonotypes went up from some 23 after infection to approximately 40 after vaccination, the increase was not significant. In convalescent patients, a median about 86% of post-vaccine SARS-CoV-2-reactive clones were detected only after vaccination, suggesting vaccine-specific priming.

Reading the germline V gene (reference sequence) gives CDR1 DFQATT and CDR2 SNEGSKA. V is cut by 4 bases and J by 2 bases, and the space between the germline ends is 8 bases. The CDR3 holds 12 amino acids from the cysteine to the phenylalanine. CDR3 DNA only is kept here, 36 bases in frame from base 1. Sequenced sample: CD4+ T cells from blood, cultured in vitro. The receptor comes from a human donor who had recovered from COVID-19. The chain employs TRBV20-1 and TRBJ2-5; the D gene cannot be resolved reliably. For the CDR3, the sequence is CSAKIEQETQYF. The DNA sequence reads TGCAGTGCTAAAATAGAACAAGAGACCCAGTACTTC.